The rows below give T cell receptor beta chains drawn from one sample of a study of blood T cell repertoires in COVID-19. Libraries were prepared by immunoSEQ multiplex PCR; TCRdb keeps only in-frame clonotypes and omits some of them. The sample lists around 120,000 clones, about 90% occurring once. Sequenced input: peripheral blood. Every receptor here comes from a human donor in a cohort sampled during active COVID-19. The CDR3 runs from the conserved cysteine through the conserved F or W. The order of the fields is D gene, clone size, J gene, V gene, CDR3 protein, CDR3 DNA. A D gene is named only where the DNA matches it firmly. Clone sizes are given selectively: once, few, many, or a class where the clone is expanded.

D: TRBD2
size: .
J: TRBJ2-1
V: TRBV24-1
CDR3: CATETGGSYNEQFF
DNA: TGTGCCACCGAGACGGGGGGCTCCTACAATGAGCAGTTCTTC

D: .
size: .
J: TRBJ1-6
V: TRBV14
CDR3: CASSQELRGSPLHF
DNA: TGTGCCAGCAGCCAAGAACTGCGGGGGTCACCCCTCCACTTT

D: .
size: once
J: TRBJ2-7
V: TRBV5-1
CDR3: CASSGRTGTYEQYF
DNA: TGCGCCAGCAGCGGCCGGACGGGGACCTACGAGCAGTACTTC

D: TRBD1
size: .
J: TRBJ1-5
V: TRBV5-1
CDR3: CASSLGPGGDQPQHF
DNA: TGCGCCAGCAGCTTGGGCCCAGGGGGCGATCAGCCCCAGCATTTT

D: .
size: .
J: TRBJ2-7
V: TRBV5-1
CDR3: CASSFSSDEQYF
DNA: TGCGCCAGCAGCTTTAGTAGCGACGAGCAGTACTTC

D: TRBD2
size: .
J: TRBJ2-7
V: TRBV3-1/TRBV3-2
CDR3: CASSGTGGSYEQYF
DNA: TGTGCCAGCAGCGGCACGGGGGGCTCCTACGAGCAGTACTTC

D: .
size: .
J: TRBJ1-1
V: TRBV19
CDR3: CASSIDRVRVGTEAFF
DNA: TGTGCCAGTAGTATAGATCGGGTCAGGGTAGGAACTGAAGCTTTCTTT

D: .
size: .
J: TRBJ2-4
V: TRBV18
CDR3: CASSPTGRDIQYF
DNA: TGTGCCAGCTCACCAACAGGCCGGGACATTCAGTACTTC

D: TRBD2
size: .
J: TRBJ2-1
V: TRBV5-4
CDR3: CASSTASGSYNEQFF
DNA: TGTGCCAGCAGCACCGCTAGCGGCTCCTACAATGAGCAGTTCTTC

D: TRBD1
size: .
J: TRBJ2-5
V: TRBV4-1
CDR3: CASSPGQGRETQYF
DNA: TGCGCCAGCAGCCCCGGACAGGGGCGGGAGACCCAGTACTTC

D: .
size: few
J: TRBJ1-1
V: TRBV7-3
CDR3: CASSQTPNTEAFF
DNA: TGTGCCAGCAGCCAGACACCGAACACTGAAGCTTTCTTT

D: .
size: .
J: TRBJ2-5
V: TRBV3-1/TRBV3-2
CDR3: CASSQVAGETQYF
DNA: TGTGCCAGCAGCCAAGTAGCCGGGGAGACCCAGTACTTC

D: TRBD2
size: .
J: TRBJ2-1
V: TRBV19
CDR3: CASSTRTSGTNEQFF
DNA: TGTGCCAGTAGTACTAGGACTAGCGGGACGAATGAGCAGTTCTTC

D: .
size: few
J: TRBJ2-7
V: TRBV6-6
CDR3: CASSLGPNYEQYF
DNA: TGTGCCAGCTCTCTGGGCCCGAACTACGAGCAGTACTTC

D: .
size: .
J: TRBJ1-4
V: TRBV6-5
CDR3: CATDGQREKLFF
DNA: TGTGCCACCGACGGACAGAGGGAAAAACTGTTTTTT

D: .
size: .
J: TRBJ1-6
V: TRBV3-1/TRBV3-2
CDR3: CASSQGGGSSPLHF
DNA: TGTGCCAGCAGCCAAGGGGGAGGGAGTTCACCCCTCCACTTT

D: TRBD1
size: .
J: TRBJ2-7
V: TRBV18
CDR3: CASSLAGQGTYEQYF
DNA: TGTGCCAGCTCACTCGCGGGACAGGGGACCTACGAGCAGTACTTC

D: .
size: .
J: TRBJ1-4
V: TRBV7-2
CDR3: CASRRSRVEKLFF
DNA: TGTGCCAGCCGCCGGTCAAGAGTTGAAAAACTGTTTTTT

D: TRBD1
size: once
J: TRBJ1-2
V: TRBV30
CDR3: CAWRQTGGRGYTF
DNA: TGTGCCTGGAGGCAAACAGGGGGCCGGGGCTACACCTTC

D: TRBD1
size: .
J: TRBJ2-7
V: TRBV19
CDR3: CASSIAGQGKDEQYF
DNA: TGTGCCAGTAGTATTGCAGGACAGGGGAAGGACGAGCAGTACTTC

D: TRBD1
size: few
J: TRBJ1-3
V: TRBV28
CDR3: CASRKDRVRNTIYF
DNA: TGTGCCAGCAGAAAGGACAGGGTCCGAAACACCATATATTTT

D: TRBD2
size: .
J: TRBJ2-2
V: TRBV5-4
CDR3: CASSRRGANTGELFF
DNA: TGTGCCAGCAGCCGACGGGGGGCGAACACCGGGGAGCTGTTTTTT

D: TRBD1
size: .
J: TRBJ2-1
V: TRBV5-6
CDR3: CASSLGWTGEYNEQFF
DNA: TGTGCCAGCAGCTTGGGATGGACAGGGGAGTACAATGAGCAGTTCTTC

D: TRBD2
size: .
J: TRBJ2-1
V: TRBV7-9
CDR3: CASSPKTSLVLNEQFF
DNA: TGTGCCAGCAGCCCCAAGACTAGCCTTGTGTTAAATGAGCAGTTCTTC

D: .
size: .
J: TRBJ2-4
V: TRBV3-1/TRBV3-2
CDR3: CASSQDPIEIAKNIQYF
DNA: TGTGCCAGCAGCCAAGATCCGATTGAGATAGCCAAAAACATTCAGTACTTC

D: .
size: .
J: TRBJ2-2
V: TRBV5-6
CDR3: CASSLSGGWAGELFF
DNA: TGTGCCAGCAGCTTGTCTGGGGGCTGGGCCGGGGAGCTGTTTTTT

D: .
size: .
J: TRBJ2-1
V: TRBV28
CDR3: CASSPPGGNGGEQFF
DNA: TGTGCCAGCAGTCCCCCAGGAGGGAATGGCGGCGAGCAGTTCTTC

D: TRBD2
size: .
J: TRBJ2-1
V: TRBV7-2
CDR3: CASSPSGTNYNEQFF
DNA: TGTGCCAGCAGCCCTTCCGGGACTAACTACAATGAGCAGTTCTTC

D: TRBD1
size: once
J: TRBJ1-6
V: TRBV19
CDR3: CASSAQTGPVNNSPLHF
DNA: TGTGCCAGTAGTGCTCAGACAGGGCCGGTGAATAATTCACCCCTCCACTTT

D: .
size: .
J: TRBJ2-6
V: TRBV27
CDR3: CASSLYIGGLSGANVLTF
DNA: TGTGCCAGCAGTTTATATATCGGCGGTCTCTCTGGGGCCAACGTCCTGACTTTC

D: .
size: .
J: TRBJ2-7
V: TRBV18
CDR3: CASSPPNGVFEQYF
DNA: TGTGCCAGCTCACCTCCTAACGGGGTGTTCGAGCAGTACTTC

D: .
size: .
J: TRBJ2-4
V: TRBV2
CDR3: CASSVGGGGNIQYF
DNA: TGTGCCAGCAGTGTGGGAGGGGGTGGAAACATTCAGTACTTC

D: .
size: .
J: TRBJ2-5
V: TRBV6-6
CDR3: CASRRDQETQYF
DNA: TGTGCCAGCAGAAGAGATCAAGAGACCCAGTACTTC

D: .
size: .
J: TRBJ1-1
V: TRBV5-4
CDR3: CASSLSGAGGNTEAFF
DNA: TGTGCCAGCAGCTTGTCTGGGGCGGGGGGGAACACTGAAGCTTTCTTT

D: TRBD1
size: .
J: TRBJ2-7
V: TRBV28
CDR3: CASRPGQPTYEQYF
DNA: TGTGCCAGCCGCCCGGGACAGCCTACCTACGAGCAGTACTTC

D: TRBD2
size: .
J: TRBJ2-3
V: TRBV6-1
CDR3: CASSVGGLARTDTQYF
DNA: TGTGCCAGCAGTGTGGGGGGACTAGCGCGAACAGATACGCAGTATTTT

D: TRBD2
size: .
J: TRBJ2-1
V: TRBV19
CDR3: CASSIRAGASGRNNEQFF
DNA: TGTGCCAGTAGTATAAGGGCAGGGGCTAGCGGGAGGAACAATGAGCAGTTCTTC

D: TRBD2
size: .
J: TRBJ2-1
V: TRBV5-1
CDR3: CASSIGLARSYNEQFF
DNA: TGCGCCAGCAGCATCGGACTAGCCAGATCCTACAATGAGCAGTTCTTC

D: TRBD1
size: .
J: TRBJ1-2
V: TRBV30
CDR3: CAWDRGDRTGYTF
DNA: TGTGCCTGGGACAGGGGCGATCGGACCGGCTACACCTTC

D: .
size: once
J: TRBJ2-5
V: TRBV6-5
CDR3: CASRYGGNSKETQYF
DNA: TGTGCCAGCAGATACGGCGGGAACTCTAAAGAGACCCAGTACTTC

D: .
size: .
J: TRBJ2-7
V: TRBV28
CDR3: CASSFVSYEQYF
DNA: TGTGCCAGCAGTTTTGTTAGCTACGAGCAGTACTTC

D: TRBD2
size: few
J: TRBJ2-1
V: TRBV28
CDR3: CASSSSGIVAEQFF
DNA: TGTGCCAGCAGTTCTAGCGGGATTGTAGCAGAGCAGTTCTTC

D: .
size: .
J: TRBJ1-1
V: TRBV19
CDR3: CASSSQGGTEAFF
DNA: TGTGCCAGTAGTAGCCAGGGTGGCACTGAAGCTTTCTTT

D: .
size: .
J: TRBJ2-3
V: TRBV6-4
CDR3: CASSRQLSTDTQYF
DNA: TGTGCCAGCAGCCGACAGTTGTCCACAGATACGCAGTATTTT

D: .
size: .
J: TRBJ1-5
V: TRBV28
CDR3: CASSWRGSGNQPQHF
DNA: TGTGCCAGCAGTTGGAGGGGTTCAGGCAATCAGCCCCAGCATTTT

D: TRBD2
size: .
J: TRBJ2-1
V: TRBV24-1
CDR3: CATSGGDEQFF
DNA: TGTGCCACCAGCGGGGGGGATGAGCAGTTCTTC

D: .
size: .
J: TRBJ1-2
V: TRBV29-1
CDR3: CSAANSGAGHGYTF
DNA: TGCAGCGCCGCAAATTCGGGAGCAGGGCATGGCTACACCTTC

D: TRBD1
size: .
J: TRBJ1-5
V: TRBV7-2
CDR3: CASSLVGQSRGVQPQHF
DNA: TGTGCCAGCAGCTTAGTGGGACAGAGTCGTGGTGTTCAGCCCCAGCATTTT

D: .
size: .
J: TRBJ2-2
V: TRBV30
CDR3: CAWIRQGNTGELFF
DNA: TGTGCCTGGATTCGGCAGGGAAACACCGGGGAGCTGTTTTTT

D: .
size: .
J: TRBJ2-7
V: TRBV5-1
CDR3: CASSLDGYEQYF
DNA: TGCGCCAGCAGCTTGGACGGCTACGAGCAGTACTTC

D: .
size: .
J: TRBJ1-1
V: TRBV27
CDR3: CASRGLGREAFF
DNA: TGTGCCAGCAGAGGGTTAGGGAGGGAAGCTTTCTTT

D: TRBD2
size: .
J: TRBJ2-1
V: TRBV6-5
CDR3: CASSRTSGATNEQFF
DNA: TGTGCCAGCAGTAGGACTAGCGGAGCTACCAATGAGCAGTTCTTC

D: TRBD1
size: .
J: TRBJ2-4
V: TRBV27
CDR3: CASSFRTGRAKNIQYF
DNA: TGTGCCAGCAGTTTCCGGACAGGCCGAGCCAAAAACATTCAGTACTTC

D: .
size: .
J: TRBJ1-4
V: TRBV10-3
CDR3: CAISETHATNEKLFF
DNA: TGTGCCATCAGTGAGACACATGCAACTAATGAAAAACTGTTTTTT

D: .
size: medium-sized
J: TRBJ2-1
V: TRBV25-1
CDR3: CASSESAGGKYNEQFF
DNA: TGTGCCAGCAGTGAATCCGCGGGTGGGAAGTACAATGAGCAGTTCTTC

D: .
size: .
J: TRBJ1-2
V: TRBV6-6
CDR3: CASSYSPGSGYGYTF
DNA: TGTGCCAGCAGTTACTCCCCGGGGTCTGGCTATGGCTACACCTTC

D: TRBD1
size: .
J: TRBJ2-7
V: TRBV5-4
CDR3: CASSPPGGGYEQYF
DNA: TGTGCCAGCAGCCCCCCAGGGGGCGGGTACGAGCAGTACTTC

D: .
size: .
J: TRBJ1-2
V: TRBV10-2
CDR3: CASSVTGSDGYTF
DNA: TGCGCCAGCAGTGTAACGGGGAGTGATGGCTACACCTTC

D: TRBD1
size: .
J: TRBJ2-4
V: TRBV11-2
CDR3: CASSPGTGGVKAAKNIQYF
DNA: TGTGCCAGCAGCCCCGGGACAGGGGGCGTGAAGGCTGCCAAAAACATTCAGTACTTC